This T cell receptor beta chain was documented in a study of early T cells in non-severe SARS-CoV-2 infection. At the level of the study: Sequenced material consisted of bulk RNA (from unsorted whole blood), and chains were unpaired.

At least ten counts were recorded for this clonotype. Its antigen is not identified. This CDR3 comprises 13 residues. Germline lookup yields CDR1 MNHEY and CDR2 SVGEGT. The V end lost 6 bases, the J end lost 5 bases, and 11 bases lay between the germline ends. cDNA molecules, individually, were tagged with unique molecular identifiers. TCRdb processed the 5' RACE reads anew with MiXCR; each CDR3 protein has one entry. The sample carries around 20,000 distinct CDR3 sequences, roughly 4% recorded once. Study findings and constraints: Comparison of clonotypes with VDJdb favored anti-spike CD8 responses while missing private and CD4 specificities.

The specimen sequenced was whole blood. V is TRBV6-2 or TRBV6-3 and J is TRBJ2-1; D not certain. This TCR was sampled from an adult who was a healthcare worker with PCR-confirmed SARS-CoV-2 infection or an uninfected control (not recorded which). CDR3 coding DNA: TGTGCCAGCAGACTTTCTTACAACAATGAGCAGTTCTTC. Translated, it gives CASRLSYNNEQFF.